This TCR beta chain emerged from a study of metastatic and nonmetastatic thyroid tumors. About the research overall: For malignant and benign thyroid patients, tumor or nodule tissue and blood were the sources whose repertoires were compared.

The V gene's germline CDR1 is DFQATT and CDR2 SNEGSKA (reference sequence). Trimming removed 0 bases at V and 1 base at J, with 10 bases between. The CDR3 length is 14 residues. About this clone: Its antigen is unknown.

Findings of the study overall: It was reportedly found that TCR beta diversity was significantly higher in malignant thyroid tumors than in benign nodules, a difference seen in both blood and tumor samples.

All patients were treatment-naive before thyroid surgery. Per the original data handling: It was from CDR3 differences across clinicopathological groups that a distant-metastasis classifier for papillary thyroid cancer was built. With MiXCR, TCRdb called clones anew from the PCR reads. The V and J calls were not made by the authors but by TCRdb's processing. In the table there are about 19,000 clones, 30% to 40% of which are singletons. The chain combines TRBV20-1 with TRBJ2-7, with D perhaps TRBD2 (6 bases). The sequencing sample was made of tumor tissue. The sequence was collected from a male donor with papillary thyroid cancer or a benign thyroid nodule (not recorded which). Some clones in this sample may be carry-over from other donors' samples. The CDR3 spells CSARDQGTSYEQYF. The CDR3 DNA sequence: TGCAGTGCTAGAGATCAAGGGACTTCCTACGAGCAGTACTTC.